This T cell receptor (beta chain) came from a study of shared clonotypes between healthy human individuals. Division of CD4+ cells produced a CD45RA+ naive subset and a CD45RA-negative memory subset. This was a deep-level run. Libraries were prepared by immunoSEQ multiplex PCR; TCRdb keeps only in-frame clonotypes and omits some of them. The sample carries around 510,000 clones, roughly 95% recorded once. This clone was seen once. In germline, CDR1 is SEHNR, CDR2 FQNEAQ (reference sequence). J gave up 4 bases and V 0 bases, and 5 bases lay outside the gene matches. This CDR3 spans 15 amino acids. This TCR derives from a woman aged 30 to 39 in good health. The sample consisted of naive CD4+ T cells sorted from blood. Subset denoted: CD45RA+ positively selected. The J gene is TRBJ2-7, the V gene TRBV7-9; TRBD1 aligns across 8 bases. The CDR3 spells CASSLAGTGPYEQYF. The CDR3, as DNA: TGTGCCAGCAGCTTAGCAGGGACAGGTCCGTACGAGCAGTACTTC.